A selection of T cell receptor beta chains follows, all from one sample in a study of shared clonotypes between healthy human individuals. Only in-frame clones appear in the TCRdb table, and some are missing; sequencing was by immunoSEQ multiplex PCR. Of around 2,000,000 clones in the sample, approximately 94% were seen once. The sequenced material came from naive CD8+ T cells from PBMCs. All receptors come from a man younger than 35 in good health. Some clones in this sample may be carry-over from other donors' samples. Both conserved end residues are part of each CDR3. D genes are given only for firm matches. Rows give clone size only sometimes, using once, few, many, or a class for an expanded clone.

>TRBJ1-1|12|TRBV27|.|.
CASSSFRTEAFF
TGTGCCAGCAGTTCATTTAGGACTGAAGCTTTCTTT
>TRBJ1-5|15|TRBV4-2|once|.
CASSQEGDSNQPQHF
TGTGCCAGCAGCCAAGAGGGAGATAGCAATCAGCCCCAGCATTTT
>TRBJ2-7|10|TRBV11-2|.|.
CASSVDEQYF
TGTGCCAGCAGCGTGGACGAGCAGTACTTC
>TRBJ2-7|15|TRBV4-2|.|TRBD1
CASSQPGQGLYEQYF
TGTGCCAGCAGCCAACCGGGACAGGGTCTTTACGAGCAGTACTTC
>TRBJ2-3|16|TRBV7-6|.|.
CASSLDRGGILGTQYF
TGTGCCAGCAGCTTAGACAGGGGGGGTATCTTGGGTACGCAGTATTTT
>TRBJ2-2|15|TRBV25-1|.|.
CASSEFRGFTGELFF
TGTGCCAGCAGTGAATTCCGAGGGTTCACCGGGGAGCTGTTTTTT
>TRBJ2-7|15|TRBV9|.|.
CASSVGGTATYEQYF
TGTGCCAGCAGCGTAGGCGGAACAGCAACCTACGAGCAGTACTTC
>TRBJ2-7|17|TRBV11-1|once|TRBD2
CASSLAVSGRTPYEQYF
TGTGCCAGCAGCTTAGCGGTAAGCGGGAGAACCCCCTACGAGCAGTACTTC
>TRBJ2-7|13|TRBV25-1|.|TRBD1
CASSLDRGYEQYF
TGTGCCAGCAGTCTAGACAGGGGTTACGAGCAGTACTTC
>TRBJ2-1|13|TRBV29-1|.|.
CSAEAATYNEQFF
TGCAGCGCCGAGGCAGCTACCTACAATGAGCAGTTCTTC
>TRBJ2-2|16|TRBV14|.|TRBD2
CASSQDLIGRDWELFF
TGTGCCAGCAGCCAAGATTTGATCGGGAGGGATTGGGAGCTGTTTTTT
>TRBJ2-1|14|TRBV5-1|.|.
CASSPGTSTAEQFF
TGCGCCAGCAGCCCCGGGACTTCCACCGCTGAGCAGTTCTTC
>TRBJ1-4|14|TRBV5-3|once|TRBD1
CARSPTGVGEKLFF
TGTGCCAGAAGCCCAACAGGGGTAGGCGAAAAACTGTTTTTT
>TRBJ2-7|15|TRBV2|.|.
CASSLVGRPSYEQYF
TGTGCCAGCTCGTTAGTCGGACGGCCCTCCTACGAGCAGTACTTC